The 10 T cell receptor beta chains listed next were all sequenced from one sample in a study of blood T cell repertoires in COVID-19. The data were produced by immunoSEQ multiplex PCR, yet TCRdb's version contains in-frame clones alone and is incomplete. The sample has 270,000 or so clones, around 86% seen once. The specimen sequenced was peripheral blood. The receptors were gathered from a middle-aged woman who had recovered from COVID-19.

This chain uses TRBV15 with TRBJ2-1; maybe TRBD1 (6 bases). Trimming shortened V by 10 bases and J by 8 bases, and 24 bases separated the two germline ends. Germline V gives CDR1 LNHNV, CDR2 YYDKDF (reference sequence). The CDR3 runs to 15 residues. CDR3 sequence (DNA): TGTGCCATTTCGACCCCGGAACAGGGTCGGGATGAGCAGTTCTTC. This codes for CAISTPEQGRDEQFF. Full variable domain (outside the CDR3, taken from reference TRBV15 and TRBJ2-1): DAMVIQNPRYQVTQFGKPVTLSCSQTLNHNVMYWYQQKSSQAPKLLFHYYDKDFNNEADTPDNFQSRRPNTSFCFLDIRSPGLGDTAMYLCAISTPEQGRDEQFFGPGTRLTVL.

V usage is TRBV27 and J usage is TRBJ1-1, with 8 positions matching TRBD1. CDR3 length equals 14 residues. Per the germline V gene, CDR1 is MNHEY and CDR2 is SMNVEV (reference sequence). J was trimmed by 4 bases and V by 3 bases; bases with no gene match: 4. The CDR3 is CASSLYDRGTEAFF. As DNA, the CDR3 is TGTGCCAGCAGTTTGTATGACAGGGGCACTGAAGCTTTCTTT.

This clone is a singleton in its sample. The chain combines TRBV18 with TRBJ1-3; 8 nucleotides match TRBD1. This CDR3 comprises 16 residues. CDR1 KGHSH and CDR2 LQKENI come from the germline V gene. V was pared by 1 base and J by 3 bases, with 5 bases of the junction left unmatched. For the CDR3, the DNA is TGTGCCAGCTCACCACAGCGCAGGGGGCTTGGAAACACCATATATTTT. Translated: CASSPQRRGLGNTIYF.

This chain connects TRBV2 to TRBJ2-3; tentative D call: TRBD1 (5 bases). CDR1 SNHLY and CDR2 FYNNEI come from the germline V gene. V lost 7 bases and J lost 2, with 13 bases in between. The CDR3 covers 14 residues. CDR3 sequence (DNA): TGTGCCAGCAAGATAGGGGAAAACACAGATACGCAGTATTTT. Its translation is CASKIGENTDTQYF.

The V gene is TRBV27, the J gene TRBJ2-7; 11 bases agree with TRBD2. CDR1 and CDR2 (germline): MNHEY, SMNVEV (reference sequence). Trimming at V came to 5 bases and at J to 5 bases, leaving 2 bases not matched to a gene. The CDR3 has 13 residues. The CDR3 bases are TGTGCCAGCAGTACGACTAGCGGGGACGAGCAGTACTTC. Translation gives CASSTTSGDEQYF.

The CDR3 loop is CASSLAAGGSDTQYF. The CDR3 DNA follows: TGCGCCAGCAGCTTGGCAGCGGGAGGCTCAGATACGCAGTATTTT. This sequence joins TRBV5-1 and TRBJ2-3; 9 bases are a match to TRBD2. V lost 0 bases and J lost 4; bases outside the gene matches: 3. From germline, CDR1 is SGHRS and CDR2 YFSETQ. The CDR3 has 15 residues.

The CDR3 sequence: CAWSSGLAGAGDTQYF. The CDR3 DNA reads as TGTGCCTGGAGTAGTGGACTAGCGGGAGCGGGAGATACGCAGTATTTT. The chain combines TRBV30 with TRBJ2-3; TRBD2 aligns across 13 bases. This CDR3 has 16 residues. Trimming at V came to 2 bases and at J to 5 bases, leaving 7 bases not matched to a gene. Germline CDR1 is GTSNPN and CDR2 is SVGIG (reference sequence).

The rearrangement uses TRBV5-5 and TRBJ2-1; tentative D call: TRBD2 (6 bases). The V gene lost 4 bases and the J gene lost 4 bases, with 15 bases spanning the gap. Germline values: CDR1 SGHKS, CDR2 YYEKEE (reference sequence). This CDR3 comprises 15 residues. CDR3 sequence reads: CASSILQAGYNEQFF. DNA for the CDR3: TGTGCCAGCAGCATTCTGCAGGCGGGGTACAATGAGCAGTTCTTC.

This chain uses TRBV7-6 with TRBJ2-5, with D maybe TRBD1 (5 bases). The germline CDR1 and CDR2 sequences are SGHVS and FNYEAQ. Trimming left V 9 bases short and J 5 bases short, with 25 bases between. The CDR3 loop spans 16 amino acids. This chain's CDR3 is CARLGLFPGKFETQYF. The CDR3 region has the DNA TGTGCCAGACTGGGCTTGTTTCCAGGGAAATTTGAGACCCAGTACTTC. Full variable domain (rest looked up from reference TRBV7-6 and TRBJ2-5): GAGVSQSPRYKVTKRGQDVALRCDPISGHVSLYWYRQALGQGPEFLTYFNYEAQQDKSGLPNDRFSAERPEGSISTLTIQRTEQRDSAMYRCARLGLFPGKFETQYFGPGTRLLVL.

The CDR3 is CASSPSRLADNTGELFF. CDR3 nucleotides: TGTGCCAGCAGCCCCTCGAGACTAGCGGATAACACCGGGGAGCTGTTTTTT. The chain uses TRBV7-3 and TRBJ2-2, with 9 bases lining up with TRBD2. CDR3 size: 17 residues. With 5 bases clipped from V and 2 bases from J, the junction kept 9 bases outside the gene matches. CDR1 and CDR2 (germline): SGHTA, FQGTGA.